The rows below give T cell receptor beta chains drawn from one sample of a study of primary melanoma T cells and metastatic recurrence. Using immunoSEQ multiplex PCR, the repertoire was profiled, and TCRdb retains in-frame clones only, with some absent. The sample holds about 480 clones, roughly 80% seen once. The specimen sequenced was melanoma tumor tissue. The receptors shown here come from a human donor with melanoma. Each CDR3 is given with its conserved first and last residue. Each record gives: J gene, V gene, CDR3 protein.

>TRBJ2-5|TRBV19
CASSMTASETQYF
>TRBJ2-7|TRBV14
CASSQDRWAYEQYF
>TRBJ2-5|TRBV14
CASSPGGRGQETQYF
>TRBJ1-1|TRBV28
CASSLPTGTGAFF
>TRBJ1-6|TRBV6-8
CASRRTGRDSPLHF
>TRBJ1-6|TRBV15
CATSQPGQGKQGSPLHF
>TRBJ2-5|TRBV6-8
CASSYGTSGGQKTQYF
>TRBJ1-1|TRBV6-8
CASRALLNTEAFF
>TRBJ1-5|TRBV12-1
CASSFVPVYSNQPQHF
>TRBJ1-1|TRBV19
CASSSPGAAFF
>TRBJ2-5|TRBV19
CASSRGAQETQYF
>TRBJ2-7|TRBV6-8
CASNKLAGKAGEQYF
>TRBJ1-1|TRBV28
CASSFPGRLAEAFF
>TRBJ2-2|TRBV30
CAWSVGFKLGELFF
>TRBJ1-4|TRBV10-2
CASSEGQGAGEKLFF
>TRBJ2-5|TRBV28
CASSSPGAQETQYF
>TRBJ1-2|TRBV6-8
CASSPGDKYGYTF
>TRBJ2-7|TRBV30
CGGGRSLYEQYF
>TRBJ2-1|TRBV19
CASSRVLSGLAGAANEQFF
>TRBJ2-1|TRBV28
CASIGGSYNEQFF
>TRBJ2-7|TRBV6-8
CASRAGAAREQYF
>TRBJ2-7|TRBV7-7
CASSLGGGDWYSYEQYF
>TRBJ2-1|TRBV11-3
CASSFRRGLNEQFF
>TRBJ2-2|TRBV29-1
CSVGQQGAGTGELFF
>TRBJ1-2|TRBV10-2
CASSETGSNYGYTF
>TRBJ1-5|TRBV19
CASNREGQPQHF
>TRBJ1-4|TRBV30
CAWSLPGQGKTNEKLFF
>TRBJ1-2|TRBV30
CAWTLGVNYGYTF
>TRBJ2-6|TRBV11-3
CASSPFYSGANVLTF
>TRBJ2-6|TRBV19
CASRRFTSGAKVSGANVLTF
>TRBJ2-2|TRBV6-8
CAIGTSGGHTGELFF
>TRBJ2-1|TRBV11-3
CASSKLAGVYNEQFF
>TRBJ1-2|TRBV30
CAWSPGVNYGYTF
>TRBJ1-5|TRBV19
CASSRREGGNQPQHF
>TRBJ2-3|TRBV11-3
CASSFFNRDTDTQYF
>TRBJ1-2|TRBV23-1
CASSQVVGADYGYTF
>TRBJ2-3|TRBV11-3
CASRLGGGIRTDTQYF
>TRBJ2-7|TRBV6-8
CASSSPGVAGEFYEQYF
>TRBJ1-5|TRBV19
CASSIRGDSNQPQHF
>TRBJ1-1|TRBV29-1
CSVAQQPNTEAFF
>TRBJ1-3|TRBV11-3
CASRLQGTGNTIYF
>TRBJ1-3|TRBV28
CASSSPGNTIYF
>TRBJ1-6|TRBV6-8
CASTPTQGAASPLHF
>TRBJ2-3|TRBV11-3
CASSGPWTSGGATDTQYF